This passage covers 10 T cell receptor beta chains from one sample sequenced in a study of blood T cell repertoires in COVID-19. Sequenced by immunoSEQ multiplex PCR; TCRdb stores in-frame clones only, minus some. The sample holds about 110,000 clones; 70% to 90% are singletons and the top ten take about 1.3%. Material: peripheral blood. These receptors were taken from a man between 40 and 49 years old with acute or convalescent COVID-19.

The CDR3 DNA follows: TGTGCCAGCAGACGGGTGCTAGCGATGATAGAGACCCAGTACTTC. The encoded protein is CASRRVLAMIETQYF. This chain uses TRBV6-5 with TRBJ2-5; a possible D gene is TRBD2 (6 bases). Trimming took 6 bases from V and 4 from J, leaving 18 bases between them. CDR3 length equals 15 residues. Germline CDR1 reads MNHEY; CDR2 reads SVGAGI.

The chain recombines TRBV6-5 with TRBJ2-6; possible D gene TRBD1, 5 bases. Trimming took off 8 bases at V and 4 bases at J, with 15 bases between the two ends. CDR3 size: 15 residues. CDR1 and CDR2 from the germline V gene are MNHEY and SVGAGI. CDR3 bases: TGTGCCAGCTCAAAGGGGCATAGCGGGGCCAACGTCCTGACTTTC. This gives the protein CASSKGHSGANVLTF.

The V and J genes are TRBV6-2 or TRBV6-3 and TRBJ2-5; 7 bases are shared with TRBD2. Per germline, CDR1 MNHEY and CDR2 SVGEGT. The V gene end was trimmed by 5 bases and the J gene end by 2 bases; junction bases not matched to a gene: 11. This CDR3 spans 16 amino acids. CDR3 in DNA: TGTGCCAGCAGTGGCCGGACTAGTGTGGTTCAAGAGACCCAGTACTTC. It translates to CASSGRTSVVQETQYF.

This clone was detected a few times. This chain joins TRBV6-5 and TRBJ2-5; possible D gene TRBD2, 6 bases. The germline V and J ends were trimmed by 1 base and 4 bases, with 13 bases remaining between them. From germline, CDR1 is MNHEY and CDR2 SVGAGI. The length of the CDR3 is 15 residues. The CDR3 region has the DNA TGTGCCAGCAGTTACTTACACCCGGAGGGAGAGACCCAGTACTTC. It specifies CASSYLHPEGETQYF.

The chain carries TRBV4-1 and TRBJ2-2; 7 nucleotides line up with TRBD2. After removal of 4 bases from V and 4 bases from J, the junction contained 12 bases not matched to a gene. This CDR3 has 17 residues. CDR1 is MGHRA and CDR2 is YSYEKL in the germline V gene. In nucleotides, the CDR3 is TGCGCCAGCAGCCCCCGGGGGGTTCGCGGGACCACCGGGGAGCTGTTTTTT. It translates to CASSPRGVRGTTGELFF.

As to this clone: No DNA is shown, since the ends of the CDR3 on it are uncertain; the CDR3 is the one TCRdb lists. The chain is built from TRBV2 and TRBJ2-7; the table names TRBD2, a call not compared with the DNA. The germline gives CDR1 SNHLY, CDR2 FYNNEI. The CDR3 region is 15 residues in length, termini included. The CDR3: CASSDSGGAVLRRYF.

The CDR3: CASSWTAKNIQYF. The DNA of the CDR3 is TGTGCCAGCAGCTGGACAGCTAAAAACATTCAGTACTTC. The V and J genes are TRBV7-2 and TRBJ2-4; a possible D gene is TRBD1 (6 bases). V was shortened by 4 bases and J by 4 bases, with 8 bases between the two germline ends. This CDR3 is 13 amino acids long. CDR1 SGHTA and CDR2 FQGNSA come from the germline V gene. The whole variable domain, remainder taken from reference TRBV7-2 and TRBJ2-4, is GAGVSQSPSNKVTEKGKDVELRCDPISGHTALYWYRQSLGQGLEFLIYFQGNSAPDKSGLPSDRFSAERTGGSVSTLTIQRTQQEDSAVYLCASSWTAKNIQYFGAGTRLSVL.

The chain carries TRBV4-2 and TRBJ1-4; TRBD1 matches at 7 bases. CDR3 size: 16 residues. The ends lost 0 bases at V and 7 bases at J; junction bases unmatched: 8. Germline V gene lookup returns CDR1 LGHNA and CDR2 YNFKEQ. Here the CDR3 DNA reads TGTGCCAGCAGCCAAGATACGACAGGGATTCGTGAAAAACTGTTTTTT. It codes for CASSQDTTGIREKLFF.

The chain joins TRBV29-1 to TRBJ1-2, with D uncertain. Germline V CDR1 and CDR2: SQVTM, ANQGSEA. V lost 6 bases, J lost 2 bases, and 13 bases lay in between. There are 13 residues in the CDR3. The CDR3 coding sequence is TGCAGCGTGCTGTCTGGGCCAAACTATGGCTACACCTTC. Translating gives CSVLSGPNYGYTF.

The J gene is TRBJ1-1, the V gene TRBV30, with D perhaps TRBD1 (5 bases). Germline V gene sequence: CDR1 GTSNPN, CDR2 SVGIG (reference sequence). V was shortened by 5 bases and J by 2 bases, with 12 bases between the two germline ends. The CDR3 sequence is 13 residues long. The CDR3 sequence is CAWATGFNTEAFF. The CDR3 coding sequence is TGTGCCTGGGCTACAGGTTTCAACACTGAAGCTTTCTTT.